The 17 T cell receptor beta chains below all came from one sample that was sequenced in a study of identical twins. MiXCR, run by TCRdb on the 5' RACE reads, gives a single entry per CDR3 protein. The sample contains some 1,700,000 distinct CDR3 sequences, roughly 35% of which appear only once. Sequenced sample: cord blood. The origin of the receptors is a newborn girl in good health.

The rearrangement joins TRBV27 to TRBJ2-7; D is perhaps TRBD1 (5 bases). Germline CDR1 reads MNHEY; CDR2 reads SMNVEV (reference sequence). This CDR3 comprises 15 residues. Between the trimmed V and J ends, which lost 3 bases and 3 bases, there was a span of 15 bases. CDR3 DNA sequence: TGTGCCAGCAGTTTGGAAAGGGGAAAACGCTACGAGCAGTACTTC. This encodes CASSLERGKRYEQYF.

The genes are TRBV30 and TRBJ2-1; D call uncertain. Per germline, CDR1 GTSNPN and CDR2 SVGIG (reference sequence). The ends were cut back, 0 bases at V and 0 bases at J, with 6 bases in the middle. The CDR3 totals 14 residues. The CDR3 protein is CAWSVGSSYNEQFF. The CDR3 nucleotides are TGTGCCTGGAGTGTCGGGTCCTCCTACAATGAGCAGTTCTTC.

Comment on this clonotype: In this CDR3 the conserved last residue, phenylalanine or tryptophan, is missing, so a read error is likely. The genes are TRBV27 and TRBJ2-4; D unresolved. With the DNA end fitting TRBJ2-7 better, the J assignment may be wrong. The CDR3 is 15 residues long. CDR1 is MNHEY, CDR2 SMNVEV, per germline (reference sequence). For the CDR3, the DNA is TGTGCCAGCAGTCGCTCCGGCCAGATTCGGTACGAGCAGTACTAC. This codes for CASSRSGQIRYEQYY.

This chain joins TRBV6-2 or TRBV6-3 and TRBJ1-6; maybe TRBD1 (5 bases). Trimming pared 6 bases from V and 9 bases from J, leaving 15 bases between. CDR3 length: 14 amino acids. Germline V gene data show CDR1 as MNHEY and CDR2 as SVGEGT. CDR3 coding DNA: TGTGCCAGCAGACCGGGACCGCGTTTTTCACCCCTCCACTTT. Translation gives CASRPGPRFSPLHF.

This clonotype was found a few times. The CDR3 sequence: CASSDPGLVLNEQFF. The CDR3 nucleotides are TGCGCCAGCAGTGACCCCGGCCTAGTTCTCAATGAGCAGTTCTTC. The chain has TRBV10-2 and TRBJ2-1; D is uncertain. Trimming left V 3 bases short and J 6 bases short, with 15 bases between. This CDR3 contains 15 residues. Germline lookup yields CDR1 WSHSY and CDR2 SAAADI.

The chain has TRBV29-1 and TRBJ1-2, with 9 bases matching TRBD1. V trimming: 6 bases; J trimming: 3 bases; junction bases outside the gene matches: 8. CDR3 length: 14 amino acids. Germline V gives CDR1 SQVTM, CDR2 ANQGSEA. CDR3 protein: CSVGNRGQDYGYTF. In nucleotides, the CDR3 is TGCAGCGTGGGTAACAGGGGGCAGGACTATGGCTACACCTTC.

This clonotype was detected ten times or more. The chain has TRBV3-1 and TRBJ2-7; D not certain. This CDR3 is 13 amino acids long. V was clipped by 3 bases and J by 4 bases, with 10 bases between them. CDR1 and CDR2 from the germline V gene are LGHDT and YNNKEL (reference sequence). DNA for the CDR3: TGTGCCAGCAGCCATGGGTCCTCTTACGAGCAGTACTTC. As protein: CASSHGSSYEQYF.

This clonotype was recorded at least ten times. The chain couples TRBV5-4 to TRBJ1-6; TRBD1 matches 7 bases. CDR1 SGHNT and CDR2 YYREEE come from the germline V gene (reference sequence). The CDR3 is 14 amino acids. V was clipped by 0 bases and J by 10 bases; unmatched bases: 4. The CDR3 nucleotides are TGTGCCAGCAGCTTGGAGACAGGGAACTCACCCCTCCACTTT. Translated: CASSLETGNSPLHF.

J is TRBJ2-1 and V is TRBV3-1, with 15 bases identical to TRBD2. With 2 bases clipped from V and 7 bases from J, the junction kept 3 bases outside the gene matches. The CDR3 contains 16 residues. From germline, CDR1 is LGHDT and CDR2 YNNKEL (reference sequence). CDR3 region: CASSQLGTSGRNEQFF. As DNA, the CDR3 is TGTGCCAGCAGCCAACTGGGGACTAGCGGGAGGAATGAGCAGTTCTTC.

The V and J genes are TRBV15 and TRBJ2-5; tentative D call: TRBD2 (6 bases). This CDR3 spans 14 amino acids. Trimming stripped 1 base from V and 3 bases from J, with 9 bases between. Germline CDR1 LNHNV, CDR2 YYDKDF (reference sequence). Written as DNA, the CDR3 is TGTGCCACCAGCAGAGCGGGAGACAAAGAGACCCAGTACTTC. Protein sequence: CATSRAGDKETQYF.

The chain is built from TRBV7-2 and TRBJ2-2; 10 bases are shared with TRBD2. This CDR3 has 16 residues. With V trimmed by 2 bases and J by 3 bases, 3 bases remained unmatched. The germline gives CDR1 SGHTA, CDR2 FQGNSA. CDR3 in DNA: TGTGCCAGCAGCTTAACTAGCGGGATAGACACCGGGGAGCTGTTTTTT. Translated, it gives CASSLTSGIDTGELFF.

The CDR3, as DNA: TGTGCCAGCAGCTTAGGGGGCCGGCCTTTCTTT. It translates to CASSLGGRPFF. The chain joins TRBV7-9 to TRBJ1-1, with D tentatively TRBD1 (5 bases). Germline assignment: CDR1 SEHNR and CDR2 FQNEAQ (reference sequence). The V gene lost 1 base and the J gene lost 12 bases, with 9 bases spanning the gap. The CDR3 runs to 11 residues.

This chain links TRBV20-1 with TRBJ2-3; D is perhaps TRBD1 (5 bases). The CDR3 consists of 12 residues. The germline V and J ends were trimmed by 7 bases and 0 bases, with 8 bases remaining between them. The germline gives CDR1 DFQATT, CDR2 SNEGSKA (reference sequence). The CDR3 coding sequence is TGCAGTGTCCCAGGGAGCACAGATACGCAGTATTTT. It codes for CSVPGSTDTQYF.

The chain links TRBV5-1 to TRBJ1-5; the match to TRBD1 covers 8 bases. V was pared by 3 bases and J by 5 bases, with 4 bases of the junction left unmatched. There are 14 residues in the CDR3. The germline V gene encodes CDR1 SGHRS and CDR2 YFSETQ. The CDR3 coding sequence is TGCGCCAGCAGCTCGACAGGGGTCGATCAGCCCCAGCATTTT. Protein: CASSSTGVDQPQHF.

The chain joins TRBV11-2 to TRBJ2-3; 8 positions agree with TRBD2. The CDR3 is 16 amino acids. Germline CDR1 and CDR2: SGHAT and FQNNGV. V dropped 0 bases and J dropped 3; count of bases not matched to a gene: 5. The CDR3 DNA is TGTGCCAGCAGCTTAGAGGCTAGCGGGCTAACAGATACGCAGTATTTT. Its protein product is CASSLEASGLTDTQYF.

This clonotype has a handful of counts. V and J are TRBV6-2 or TRBV6-3 and TRBJ2-1; unclear D gene. V was trimmed by 6 bases and J by 6 bases, leaving 12 bases between them. The CDR3 loop spans 13 amino acids. CDR1 is MNHEY and CDR2 is SVGEGT in the germline V gene. This chain's CDR3 is CASSNLVVNEQFF. CDR3 DNA sequence: TGTGCCAGCAGCAACCTAGTAGTCAATGAGCAGTTCTTC.

This chain connects TRBV2 to TRBJ1-1, with D possibly TRBD1 on 6 matching bases. Trimming shortened V by 4 bases and J by 1 base, and 13 bases separated the two germline ends. The CDR3 has 15 amino acids. The germline CDR1 and CDR2 sequences are SNHLY and FYNNEI. As DNA, the CDR3 is TGTGCCAGCAGTGCCCGCCGGGGGCGGAACACTGAAGCTTTCTTT. This translates into CASSARRGRNTEAFF. Complete variable domain (other parts from reference TRBV2 and TRBJ1-1): EPEVTQTPSHQVTQMGQEVILRCVPISNHLYFYWYRQILGQKVEFLVSFYNNEISEKSEIFDDQFSVERPDGSNFTLKIRSTKLEDSAMYFCASSARRGRNTEAFFGQGTRLTVV.